This entry concerns a single T cell receptor beta chain. The antigen is undetermined. V shed 0 bases, J shed 4 bases, and the junction held 11 bases outside the gene matches. The germline CDR1 and CDR2 sequences are LGHNA and YNFKEQ. The CDR3 sequence is 17 residues long. The data were obtained in a study of T-cell reconstitution after alpha-beta-depleted transplantation in children. Unique molecular identifiers tagged the TCRbeta library. MiXCR, run by TCRdb on the PCR reads, gives a single entry per CDR3 protein. This repertoire shows around 370,000 distinct CDR3 sequences, 16% found once; its top ten account for about 41%. Study-level findings and limits: A year post-transplant, T-cell counts and diversity derived mostly from newly produced T cells.

The gene calls are TRBV4-2 and TRBJ2-5; 7 nucleotides match TRBD2. The source was PBMCs, mostly from graft donor cells, collected 360 days after TCRalphabeta/CD19-depleted stem cell transplant. The TCR comes from a male patient aged 2-15 years who had a stem cell transplant for acute lymphoblastic leukemia, so the T cells may come from the graft donor. CDR3 loop: CASSQESWEGPGETQYF. CDR3 DNA: TGTGCCAGCAGCCAAGAATCGTGGGAGGGCCCAGGAGAGACCCAGTACTTC.